This T cell receptor (beta chain) came from a study of blood T cell repertoires in COVID-19. Trimming removed 1 base from V and 5 bases from J, with 3 bases in between. The germline V gene has CDR1 SGHKS and CDR2 YYEKEE (reference sequence). The CDR3 consists of 11 residues. Clones were read by immunoSEQ multiplex PCR, and TCRdb kept only the in-frame ones, dropping some. The sample yields roughly 400,000 clones, 70% to 90% seen once. Participant ages covered roughly 18 to 90 years across 20 to 25 US areas. The chain has TRBV5-5 and TRBJ2-5; D remains unclear. The specimen was PBMCs or T cells enriched from blood (not recorded which). The sequence was collected from a woman aged 18-30 years who had been exposed to COVID-19. CDR3 amino acids: CASSLLETQYF. Here the CDR3 DNA reads TGTGCCAGCAGCTTGCTGGAGACCCAGTACTTC.